This TCR beta chain was recovered during a study of glioma-infiltrating T cells after dendritic cell vaccination. Method: immunoSEQ multiplex PCR; TCRdb's copy keeps in-frame clones and lacks some. The sample shows just under 100,000 clones, 65% to 85% of them seen only once. Time point denoted: after dendritic cell vaccination, including at tumor progression/relapse. This CDR3 contains 18 residues. CDR1 is SQVTM, CDR2 ANQGSEA, per germline. The V gene lost 3 bases and the J gene lost 0 bases, with 22 bases spanning the gap. This chain joins TRBV29-1 and TRBJ2-3; D is possibly TRBD2 (7 bases). Sequenced material: blood, taken after dendritic cell vaccination. The TCR comes from a human donor with glioblastoma. CDR3 sequence (DNA): TGCAGCGTTGATATCCTTGGGGGGGCCCTACCTAGCACAGATACGCAGTATTTT. Translating it yields CSVDILGGALPSTDTQYF.